This TCR beta chain was profiled in a study of beta chain features in type 1 diabetes. The study, taken as a whole, reports: All four CD4+ subsets of Type 1 diabetes patients contained TCRB CDR3s that were moderately but significantly shorter.

Reverse transcription of all isolated RNA meant that expressed TCRB transcripts were sequenced. TCRdb keeps only in-frame clones here, not all; method: immunoSEQ multiplex PCR. There are tens of thousands of clones in the sample; 50% to 55% occur only once, and roughly 2.5% lies in the top ten. The germline V and J ends were trimmed by 4 bases and 4 bases, with 9 bases remaining between them. Germline V gives CDR1 SGHRS, CDR2 YFSETQ. This CDR3 comprises 12 residues. On this clone: Its specificity is unknown.

The sample comprised Tregs from blood. The receptor's source is a woman in her forties with type 1 diabetes. The V gene is TRBV5-1, the J gene TRBJ2-7; a possible D gene is TRBD1 (6 bases). This CDR3 is CASSPQGYEQYF. For the CDR3, the DNA is TGCGCCAGCAGCCCCCAGGGGTACGAGCAGTACTTC.